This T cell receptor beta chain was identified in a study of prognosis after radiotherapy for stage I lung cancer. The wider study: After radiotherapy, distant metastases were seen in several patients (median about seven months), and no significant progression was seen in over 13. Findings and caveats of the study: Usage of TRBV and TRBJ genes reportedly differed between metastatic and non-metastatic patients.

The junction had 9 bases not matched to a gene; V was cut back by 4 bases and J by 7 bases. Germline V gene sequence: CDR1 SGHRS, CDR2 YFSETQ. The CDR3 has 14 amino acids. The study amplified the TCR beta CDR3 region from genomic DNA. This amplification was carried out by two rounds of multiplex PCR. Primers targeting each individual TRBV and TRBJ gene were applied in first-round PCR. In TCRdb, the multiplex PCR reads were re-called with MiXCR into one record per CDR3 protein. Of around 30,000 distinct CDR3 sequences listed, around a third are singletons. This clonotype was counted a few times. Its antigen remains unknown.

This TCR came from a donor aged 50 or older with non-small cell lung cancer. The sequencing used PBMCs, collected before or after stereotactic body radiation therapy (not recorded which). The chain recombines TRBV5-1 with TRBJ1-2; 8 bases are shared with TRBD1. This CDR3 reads CASSGTGGTVGYTF. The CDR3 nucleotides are TGCGCCAGCAGCGGGACAGGTGGCACCGTTGGCTACACCTTC.